This is a list of T cell receptor beta chains from one sample in a study of T cell responses to AZD1222 COVID-19 vaccine. Sequenced by immunoSEQ multiplex PCR; TCRdb stores in-frame clones only, minus some. The sample includes about 120,000 clones, around 81% of them seen just once. The source material was peripheral blood, sampled on day 0 of AZD1222 vaccination. The receptors were sampled from an adult in good health. Both conserved end residues are part of each CDR3. The D gene is left open where the match is weak. The size of a clone is reported for some rows only, either as once, few or many, or as a class for expanded clones.

d_call	v_call	cdr3_length	clone_size	j_call	cdr3_aa	cdr3_nt
.	TRBV9	12	.	TRBJ1-1	CASSNMNTEAFF	TGTGCCAGCAGCAATATGAACACTGAAGCTTTCTTT
TRBD2	TRBV5-6	17	.	TRBJ2-2	CASIQTGLAASGRELFF	TGTGCCAGCATACAAACGGGACTAGCGGCCTCGGGACGGGAGCTGTTTTTT
TRBD1	TRBV19	14	once	TRBJ2-7	CASSIKVRGYEQYF	TGTGCCAGTAGTATAAAAGTCAGGGGGTACGAGCAGTACTTC
.	TRBV5-4	14	.	TRBJ2-7	CASSRKTGFGEQYF	TGTGCCAGCAGCCGCAAGACAGGATTCGGCGAGCAGTACTTC
TRBD1	TRBV28	16	.	TRBJ1-1	CASRLGQYFGNTEAFF	TGTGCCAGCAGGCTGGGACAGTATTTCGGGAACACTGAAGCTTTCTTT
TRBD1	TRBV11-2	16	.	TRBJ2-3	CASSSPPGQGSDTQYF	TGTGCCAGCAGCTCGCCTCCGGGACAGGGTTCAGATACGCAGTATTTT
.	TRBV24-1	16	.	TRBJ1-5	CATSAPGRGDHQPQHF	TGTGCCACCAGTGCTCCGGGGAGGGGGGATCATCAGCCCCAGCATTTT
.	TRBV7-9	16	.	TRBJ2-1	CASSLGPGRSLNEQFF	TGTGCCAGCAGCTTAGGGCCGGGACGGTCCCTCAATGAGCAGTTCTTC
.	TRBV28	12	.	TRBJ1-2	CASRKQGHGYTF	TGTGCCAGCAGGAAACAGGGCCATGGCTACACCTTC
.	TRBV4-1	16	.	TRBJ1-2	CASSQGRAGKRSGYTF	TGCGCCAGCAGCCAAGGACGGGCAGGGAAGAGAAGTGGCTACACCTTC
TRBD1	TRBV18	17	.	TRBJ1-1	CASSPLGSFRGRTEAFF	TGTGCCAGCTCACCACTTGGAAGTTTCAGGGGGCGCACTGAAGCTTTCTTT
.	TRBV5-4	16	.	TRBJ2-5	CASSSGGKVGRETQYF	TGTGCCAGCAGCTCGGGTGGCAAGGTTGGAAGGGAGACCCAGTACTTC
TRBD2	TRBV6-2/TRBV6-3	15	.	TRBJ2-1	CASSPQREFVNEQFF	TGTGCCAGCAGTCCACAGCGGGAGTTTGTCAATGAGCAGTTCTTC
TRBD2	TRBV7-2	15	.	TRBJ2-1	CASSLTSGIYNEQFF	TGTGCCAGCAGCCTGACTAGCGGAATCTACAATGAGCAGTTCTTC
TRBD2	TRBV7-2	16	.	TRBJ2-1	CASSPTGTSGGNEQFF	TGTGCCAGCAGCCCAACAGGGACTAGCGGAGGTAATGAGCAGTTCTTC
.	TRBV6-6	16	.	TRBJ2-5	CASSYSRGASGETQYF	TGTGCCAGCAGTTACTCGAGGGGGGCCTCCGGGGAGACCCAGTACTTC
TRBD2	TRBV7-9	16	.	TRBJ2-5	CASSYAGTSGRKTQYF	TGTGCCAGCAGTTATGCCGGGACTAGCGGGAGAAAGACCCAGTACTTC
TRBD2	TRBV27	15	.	TRBJ2-7	CASRFSSGKAYEQYF	TGTGCCAGCAGATTTTCTAGCGGGAAGGCATACGAGCAGTACTTC
TRBD1	TRBV28	13	.	TRBJ1-2	CASSPGTDYGYTF	TGTGCCAGCAGTCCAGGGACAGATTATGGCTACACCTTC
TRBD1	TRBV28	14	.	TRBJ1-1	CASSLSPGQAEAFF	TGTGCCAGCAGTTTATCGCCGGGACAGGCTGAAGCTTTCTTT
.	TRBV18	16	.	TRBJ2-3	CASSPPRPLRGDTQYF	TGTGCCAGCTCACCACCGCGACCCCTAAGGGGAGATACGCAGTATTTT
.	TRBV6-5	13	.	TRBJ1-1	CASRTGIWAEAFF	TGTGCCAGCAGGACCGGTATCTGGGCTGAAGCTTTCTTT
TRBD2	TRBV5-1	15	.	TRBJ2-7	CASSYGTSGSYEQYF	TGCGCCAGCAGCTACGGGACTAGCGGCAGCTACGAGCAGTACTTC
TRBD1	TRBV28	15	.	TRBJ1-1	CASTLQGEWDTEAFF	TGTGCCAGCACCTTACAGGGGGAGTGGGACACTGAAGCTTTCTTT
TRBD1	TRBV29-1	14	.	TRBJ1-1	CSVGTGGGITEAFF	TGCAGCGTTGGGACAGGGGGTGGTATCACTGAAGCTTTCTTT
.	TRBV19	14	.	TRBJ1-2	CASSVEAGAYGYTF	TGTGCCAGTAGTGTCGAGGCAGGGGCCTATGGCTACACCTTC
.	TRBV6-2/TRBV6-3	14	.	TRBJ2-7	CASSSAGLSYEQYF	TGTGCCAGCAGTTCGGCAGGGCTAAGCTACGAGCAGTACTTC
.	TRBV28	12	few	TRBJ2-7	CASSLLSYEQYF	TGTGCCAGCAGTCTACTCTCCTACGAGCAGTACTTC
.	TRBV28	14	.	TRBJ2-7	CASSLSPSSYEQYF	TGTGCCAGCAGTTTAAGTCCTTCTTCCTACGAGCAGTACTTC